This T cell receptor (beta chain) comes out of a study of blood T cell repertoires in COVID-19 (dated by TCRdb to the early 2020s). General notes on the study: Samples covering the acute and convalescent phases of COVID-19 were provided by collaborators in the United States, Italy and Spain. The prospective study material was composed of cDNA or gDNA derived from T cells, B-cell-depleted T cells, or PBMCs. The dataset comprised deeply sampled blood TCRbeta repertoires from subjects exposed to, actively infected with, or recovered from COVID-19. The repertoires were released in a freely available public database intended as a resource for research on the immune response to SARS-CoV-2. The samples were drawn from two sources: the first 160 participants of the ongoing ImmuneRACE study, and fewer than 1,500 subjects contributed by 6 global collaborators. A de-identified subject ID, COVID-19 status, age in years and sex were almost always included in the sample metadata. HLA class I and class II types, where available, came from metadata supplied by the sample provider rather than from assay-based typing.

The immunoSEQ Assay, a bias-controlled multiplex PCR, was used to amplify TCRbeta CDR3 regions from genomic DNA. In the authors' own workflow: The number of nucleated cells in each sample was estimated from the amplification of reference gene primers within the assay. To quantify the absolute abundance of each unique TCRbeta CDR3 rearrangement, sequence reads were collapsed and filtered. For each sample, productive Simpson clonality was calculated as the square root of Simpson's diversity index over productive rearrangements. Imported from immuneACCESS, the table was reduced by TCRdb to in-frame sequences with V and J called. These copies leave out some clones; in studies compared against another copy, an unresolved V gene accounts for under half, and the cause of the remainder is not known. The D gene and trimming were derived from the DNA, and the V and J assignments and clone size from that table. The sample records fewer than 350,000 clones, 81% of which are singletons. In total, the top ten clones hold around 3% of the sample.

A remark on this clone: The target of this receptor is not known. It has no much larger one-base neighbor in the sample; base qualities were not kept.

The CDR3 runs 14 residues from the cysteine to the phenylalanine. The only DNA kept is the CDR3, 42 bases in frame from the first base. The germline V end is reduced by 2 bases and the J end by 2 bases; junction bases left unmatched: 1. From a lookup of the germline V gene, CDR1 and CDR2 are SGDLS and YYNGEE. On the study overall, not on this receptor specifically: The quantity of clinical and demographic metadata differed by source and by participant and was supplied without curation.

The collaborating institutions used their own protocols to collect whole blood in K2EDTA tubes. Collaborator samples were shipped for TCRbeta analysis as frozen whole blood, isolated PBMCs, or DNA extracted from either sample type. In this chain, TRBV9 is recombined with TRBJ2-7, and 10 junction bases match TRBD1. The clonotype comes from an older woman with active or convalescent COVID-19. Sequenced input: peripheral blood. The DNA sequence reads TGTGCCAGCAGCGTCGGGACAGGGGCCTACGAGCAGTACTTC. It encodes CASSVGTGAYEQYF.